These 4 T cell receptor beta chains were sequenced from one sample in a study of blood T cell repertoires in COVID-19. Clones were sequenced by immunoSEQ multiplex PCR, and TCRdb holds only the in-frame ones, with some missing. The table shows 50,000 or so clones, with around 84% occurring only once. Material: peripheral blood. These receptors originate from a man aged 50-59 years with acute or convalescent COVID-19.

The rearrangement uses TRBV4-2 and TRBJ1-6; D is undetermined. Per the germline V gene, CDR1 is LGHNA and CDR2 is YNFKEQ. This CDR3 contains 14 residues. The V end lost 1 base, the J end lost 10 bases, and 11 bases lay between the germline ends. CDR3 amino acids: CASSQGQEGSPLHF. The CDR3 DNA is TGTGCCAGCAGCCAAGGGCAGGAAGGCTCACCCCTCCACTTT.

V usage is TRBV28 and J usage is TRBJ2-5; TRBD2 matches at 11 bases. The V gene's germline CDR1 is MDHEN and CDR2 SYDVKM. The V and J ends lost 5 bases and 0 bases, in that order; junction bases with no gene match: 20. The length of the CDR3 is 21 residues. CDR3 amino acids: CASSTQGLAEGINENQETQYF. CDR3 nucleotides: TGTGCCAGCAGTACCCAGGGACTAGCGGAGGGAATCAATGAGAACCAAGAGACCCAGTACTTC.

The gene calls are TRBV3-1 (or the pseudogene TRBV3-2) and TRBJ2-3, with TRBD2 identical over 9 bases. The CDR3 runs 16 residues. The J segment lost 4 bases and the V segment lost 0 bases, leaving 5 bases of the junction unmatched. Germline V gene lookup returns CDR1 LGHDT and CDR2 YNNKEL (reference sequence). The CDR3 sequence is CASSQDLAGGPDTQYF. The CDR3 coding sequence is TGTGCCAGCAGCCAAGATCTCGCGGGGGGGCCAGATACGCAGTATTTT.

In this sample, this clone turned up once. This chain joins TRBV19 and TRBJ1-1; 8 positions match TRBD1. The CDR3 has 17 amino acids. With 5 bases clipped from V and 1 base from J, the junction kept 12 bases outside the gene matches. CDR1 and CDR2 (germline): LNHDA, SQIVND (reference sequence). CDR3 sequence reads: CASSPSGGGQGNTEAFF. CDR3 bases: TGTGCCAGTAGTCCTTCGGGAGGTGGACAGGGGAACACTGAAGCTTTCTTT.